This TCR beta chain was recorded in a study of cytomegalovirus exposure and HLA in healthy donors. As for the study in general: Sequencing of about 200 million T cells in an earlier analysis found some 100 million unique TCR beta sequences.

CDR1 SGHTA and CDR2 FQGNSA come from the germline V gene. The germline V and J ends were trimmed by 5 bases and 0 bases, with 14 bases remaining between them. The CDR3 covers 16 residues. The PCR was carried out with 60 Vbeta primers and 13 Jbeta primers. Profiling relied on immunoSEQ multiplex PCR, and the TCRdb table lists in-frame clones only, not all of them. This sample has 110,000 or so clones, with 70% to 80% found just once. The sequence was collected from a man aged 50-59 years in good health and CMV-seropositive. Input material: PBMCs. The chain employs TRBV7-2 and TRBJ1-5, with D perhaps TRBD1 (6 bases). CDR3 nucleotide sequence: TGTGCCAGCAGCGTCACAGGGAGGGGTAGCAATCAGCCCCAGCATTTT. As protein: CASSVTGRGSNQPQHF. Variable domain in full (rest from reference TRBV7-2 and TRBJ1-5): GAGVSQSPSNKVTEKGKDVELRCDPISGHTALYWYRQSLGQGLEFLIYFQGNSAPDKSGLPSDRFSAERTGGSVSTLTIQRTQQEDSAVYLCASSVTGRGSNQPQHFGDGTRLSIL.